The 12 T cell receptor beta chains below were found in one sample sequenced in a study of T cell responses to AZD1222 COVID-19 vaccine. Assay used: immunoSEQ multiplex PCR; TCRdb lists only in-frame clones, some missing. Of around 89,000 clones listed, approximately 91% were seen once; the top ten hold about a fifth. Here the sequenced sample was peripheral blood, taken on day 0 of AZD1222 vaccination. These TCRs come from an adult in good health.

This clone occurred once. A junction boundary mismatches the germline segment, possibly from a read error. The V call is TRBV2, the J call TRBJ2-2; D may be TRBD2 (5 bases). The CDR3 has 14 residues. Germline V gene sequence: CDR1 SNHLY, CDR2 FYNNEI. The CDR3 coding sequence is TGTGCCAGCAGAGAGACTGCGAACACCGGGGAACTGTTTTTT. Residues: CASRETANTGELFF.

This rearrangement joins TRBV7-2 to TRBJ1-2, with D unclear. Germline values: CDR1 SGHTA, CDR2 FQGNSA. The CDR3 consists of 15 residues. Deletions cut 5 bases from V and 2 bases from J, with 15 bases between. The DNA for the CDR3 is TGTGCCAGCAGCCAGGCGGCTTGGGGAAACTATGGCTACACCTTC. Amino acids: CASSQAAWGNYGYTF.

The chain joins TRBV7-2 to TRBJ2-2; TRBD1 matches at 8 bases. From germline, CDR1 is SGHTA and CDR2 FQGNSA. The CDR3 has 15 residues. Trimming cost V 5 bases and J 6 bases; bases outside gene matches: 8. CDR3 protein: CASSGAGTGAGELFF. CDR3 DNA sequence: TGTGCCAGCAGCGGCGCCGGGACAGGAGCCGGGGAGCTGTTTTTT.

The chain joins TRBV7-3 to TRBJ2-1, with D perhaps being TRBD1 or TRBD2 (6 bases each). The CDR3 covers 16 residues. Trimming cost V 5 bases and J 0 bases, with 14 bases left between them. Germline V gene sequence: CDR1 SGHTA, CDR2 FQGTGA. CDR3 sequence: CASSPKGGSSYNEQFF. For the CDR3, the DNA is TGTGCCAGCAGCCCAAAGGGGGGCAGCTCCTACAATGAGCAGTTCTTC.

This clone has just a few counts. The chain is built from TRBV5-4 and TRBJ2-3; 12 bases align to TRBD2. Germline CDR1 SGHNT, CDR2 YYREEE (reference sequence). The CDR3 contains 16 residues. V was clipped by 1 base and J by 5 bases; unmatched bases: 5. CDR3 sequence reads: CASSLTSGGQKDTQYF. The DNA for the CDR3 is TGTGCCAGCAGCTTGACTAGCGGGGGGCAGAAAGATACGCAGTATTTT.

The rearrangement uses TRBV12-1 and TRBJ1-1; the table's D call of TRBD1 was not tested on the DNA. TRBV12-1 is reported as a pseudogene. The CDR3 has 14 residues. For the CDR3, the DNA is TGTGCCAGCAGCTTGGGACAACTGAACACTGAAGCTTTCTTT. Residues: CASSLGQLNTEAFF.

The rearrangement uses TRBV24-1 and TRBJ1-6; unclear D gene. The CDR3 has 13 amino acids. V dropped 5 bases and J dropped 7 bases, with 8 bases sitting between them. Germline CDR1 is KGHDR and CDR2 is SFDVKD. The CDR3 region has the DNA TGTGCCACCAGTGGATCGTCCAATTCACCCCTCCACTTT. Translation: CATSGSSNSPLHF.

The V call is TRBV10-3, the J call TRBJ2-3, with D tentatively TRBD1 (5 bases). Deletions cut 6 bases from V and 0 bases from J, with 10 bases between. The CDR3 totals 14 residues. Germline V gene lookup returns CDR1 ENHRY and CDR2 SYGVKD. In nucleotides, the CDR3 is TGTGCCATCAGAGACAGTTCTAGCACAGATACGCAGTATTTT. Its protein product is CAIRDSSSTDTQYF.

The chain uses TRBV6-6 and TRBJ2-7, with 9 bases that match TRBD1. The CDR3 contains 15 residues. Germline CDR1 is MNHNY and CDR2 is SVGAGI (reference sequence). V gave up 6 bases and J gave up 5 bases; unmatched junction bases: 11. This chain's CDR3 is CASRGTGTGHHEQYF. CDR3 nucleotide sequence: TGTGCCAGCAGAGGGACCGGGACAGGGCACCACGAGCAGTACTTC.

The chain is built from TRBV30 and TRBJ2-1; maybe TRBD1 (5 bases). Trimming removed 0 bases at V and 9 bases at J, with 18 bases between. The V gene's germline CDR1 is GTSNPN and CDR2 SVGIG (reference sequence). CDR3 length: 15 amino acids. This CDR3 is CAWSVADSSWGEQFF. CDR3 bases: TGTGCCTGGAGTGTAGCAGACAGCAGCTGGGGTGAGCAGTTCTTC.

The V gene is TRBV19, the J gene TRBJ2-1; D might be TRBD1 (5 bases). This CDR3 comprises 17 residues. V gave up 0 bases and J gave up 7 bases, with 19 bases separating them. Germline-derived CDR1 and CDR2 are LNHDA and SQIVND (reference sequence). CDR3 DNA: TGTGCCAGTAGTATAGATCGTTCCAGTCAGGGCCGGAATGAGCAGTTCTTC. This translates into CASSIDRSSQGRNEQFF.

This rearrangement joins TRBV27 to TRBJ1-5, with D maybe TRBD1 (6 bases). V was cut by 5 bases and J by 3 bases, with 20 bases left in between. CDR1 and CDR2 from the germline V gene are MNHEY and SMNVEV (reference sequence). The CDR3 has 17 amino acids. CDR3 protein: CASSPRQESLFNQPQHF. The CDR3 DNA sequence: TGTGCCAGCAGTCCTAGACAGGAATCACTTTTCAATCAGCCCCAGCATTTT.